These 10 T cell receptor beta chains share one sample of origin, sequenced in a study of T cells in Graves' hyperthyroidism and ophthalmopathy. The source material, RNA transcripts, was used to amplify TCR beta CDR3 regions. A first-round RT-PCR of the TCR CDR3 used the HTBI primer set. TCRdb reprocessed the multiplex PCR reads with MiXCR, giving one entry per CDR3 protein. The table lists about 420,000 distinct CDR3 sequences, approximately 14% of them singletons. Sequencing was carried out using blood. These receptors all stem from a young woman with Graves' hyperthyroidism.

The genes are TRBV27 and TRBJ2-2; unclear D gene. The CDR3 is 14 residues long. From germline, CDR1 is MNHEY and CDR2 SMNVEV (reference sequence). V lost 6 bases and J lost 0, with 8 bases in between. DNA for the CDR3: TGTGCCAGCAGGGTCCTCGCGAACACCGGGGAGCTGTTTTTT. Translating it yields CASRVLANTGELFF.

The chain links TRBV4-2 to TRBJ2-1; 9 bases align to TRBD2. V shed 0 bases, J shed 5 bases, and the junction held 5 bases outside the gene matches. The CDR3 has 16 residues. Germline values: CDR1 LGHNA, CDR2 YNFKEQ. The CDR3 sequence: CASSQDGGGADNEQFF. CDR3 nucleotide sequence: TGTGCCAGCAGCCAAGATGGCGGGGGGGCTGACAATGAGCAGTTCTTC.

This clonotype was counted many times. The V call is TRBV20-1, the J call TRBJ2-7; D might be TRBD2 (5 bases). Trimming stripped 1 base from V and 0 bases from J, with 13 bases between. Looked up from germline, CDR1 is DFQATT and CDR2 is SNEGSKA (reference sequence). The CDR3 contains 15 residues. CDR3 nucleotides: TGCAGTGCTAGAGCACGGGGATGGAGCTCCTACGAGCAGTACTTC. Its translation is CSARARGWSSYEQYF.

This clonotype was observed many times. The chain combines TRBV9 with TRBJ2-5; D is uncertain. This CDR3 has 14 amino acids. Germline V lookup: CDR1 SGDLS, CDR2 YYNGEE. V lost 0 bases and J lost 4, with 10 bases in between. The CDR3 loop reads CASSVAPGGETQYF. The CDR3 DNA sequence: TGTGCCAGCAGCGTAGCCCCAGGTGGAGAGACCCAGTACTTC.

This clonotype was seen many times. J is TRBJ2-5 and V is TRBV20-1; tentative D call: TRBD2 (5 bases). The length of the CDR3 is 11 residues. CDR1 is DFQATT, CDR2 SNEGSKA, per germline (reference sequence). Trimming pared 6 bases from V and 12 bases from J, leaving 17 bases between. The CDR3 reads CSALEGPAEYF. Here the CDR3 DNA reads TGCAGTGCACTAGAGGGTCCCGCAGAGTACTTC.

This clonotype has more than one count but fewer than ten. V and J are TRBV6-5 and TRBJ2-1; D is possibly TRBD2 (6 bases). This CDR3 is built from 15 residues. The V gene's germline CDR1 is MNHEY and CDR2 SVGAGI. The V end lost 2 bases, the J end lost 7 bases, and 15 bases lay between the germline ends. The CDR3 region has the DNA TGTGCCAGCAGTTACAGGTTAGCGGTAACTAATGAGCAGTTCTTC. As protein: CASSYRLAVTNEQFF.

This clonotype was picked up many times. The chain employs TRBV2 and TRBJ2-5, with D tentatively TRBD1 (5 bases). The CDR3 spans 15 residues. V was cut by 3 bases and J by 2 bases, with 13 bases left in between. Germline CDR1 and CDR2: SNHLY and FYNNEI. The CDR3 sequence: CASSEGPGAQETQYF. The DNA of the CDR3 is TGTGCCAGCAGTGAGGGGCCAGGTGCTCAAGAGACCCAGTACTTC.

This clonotype has a count of ten or more. J is TRBJ2-5 and V is TRBV27, with D perhaps matching TRBD2 (6 bases). The V gene's germline CDR1 is MNHEY and CDR2 SMNVEV (reference sequence). The CDR3 loop spans 14 amino acids. Trimming took 5 bases from V and 2 from J, leaving 12 bases between them. The DNA of the CDR3 is TGTGCCAGCAGTCCCTGGGACTCACAAGAGACCCAGTACTTC. Protein product: CASSPWDSQETQYF.

The chain recombines TRBV6-1 with TRBJ2-7, with D tentatively TRBD2 (6 bases). The CDR3 is made up of 13 amino acids. Trimming shortened V by 7 bases and J by 5 bases, and 15 bases separated the two germline ends. Germline CDR1 MNHNS, CDR2 SASEGT. The CDR3 sequence is CASMRWEVHEQYF. The CDR3 bases are TGTGCCAGCATGAGGTGGGAGGTCCACGAGCAGTACTTC.

At least ten counts were recorded for this clonotype. The chain combines TRBV20-1 with TRBJ2-1; TRBD2 matches 9 bases. V gave up 1 base and J gave up 4 bases; unmatched junction bases: 2. The CDR3 is 14 residues long. CDR1 is DFQATT and CDR2 is SNEGSKA in the germline V gene (reference sequence). The DNA for the CDR3 is TGCAGTGCTAGAGCTAGCGGGGTTTACAATGAGCAGTTCTTC. Encoded protein: CSARASGVYNEQFF.